This T cell receptor beta chain was retrieved from a study of blood T cells in healthy people across ages. Study overall: About one barcoded beta molecule per two T cells was captured by template switching.

Trimming took off 8 bases at V and 1 base at J, with 18 bases between the two ends. The CDR3 is 15 amino acids. CDR1 and CDR2 from the germline V gene are SGHTA and FQGNSA. General observations from the study: Compared with aged donors, long-lived donors showed fewer expanded clones, suggesting selection.

With a J-beta primer mix and a sample-barcoded 5' primer, a second PCR ran about 6 to 11 cycles. Each cDNA molecule received a tag from a template-switch adaptor that had 12 random nucleotides. From the 5' RACE reads, TCRdb called clonotypes with MiXCR, one entry per CDR3 protein. The table has over 1.5 million distinct CDR3 sequences, roughly 50% seen once; the top ten hold roughly 2%. In the case of this clonotype: Antigen unknown.

In terms of origin and age, donors were healthy Caucasian individuals from Russia aged roughly 6 to 95. Source material: blood. The V and J genes are TRBV7-2 and TRBJ2-7; D gene ambiguous. This TCR was recovered from a woman in her forties in good health. CDR3 in DNA: TGTGCCAGCGGCCACTACCGGGCATCTTCCTACGAGCAGTACTTC. Translated: CASGHYRASSYEQYF.